This T cell receptor (beta chain) was retrieved from a study of CD4 T cells in relation to SARS-CoV-2 and coronaviruses (dated by TCRdb to about 2021). Study-wide context: In the ViraFEST assay, PBMCs were cultured with antigen for nine to ten days, after which TCR beta CDR3s were sequenced to identify clonal expansions specific to the antigen. The negative reference condition was either a culture with an HIV-1 Nef peptide pool or a culture with no peptide. Patient-derived lymphoblastoid cell lines were used to map the HLA restriction of shared crossreactive spike epitopes. Memory CD4+ T cell crossreactivity between SARS-CoV-2 and common cold coronavirus spike proteins was assessed at the TCR clonotype level in the study. Samples from a few pre-COVID donors and the naive versus memory experiments were sequenced with the Adaptive Biotechnologies TCR-sequencing kit; other data were Illumina-based. A different TCR-beta assay, based on Illumina, was used to sequence expansion assays from other donors in the study.

General study outcomes and caveats: Since the crossreactivity analysis centred on spike protein, crossreactivity against other viral proteins was not assessed. Roughly 64% of donors had memory CD4+ clonotypes that crossrecognized SARS-CoV-2 and at least one common cold coronavirus spike. Significantly weaker SARS-CoV-2-driven expansion was shown by crossreactive clones than by monoreactive clones, consistent with antigenic imprinting. Pre-pandemic and post-infection samples were not both contributed by any donor, so tracing of the source of pre-existing responses was limited. Small numbers of patients and of tested TCRs were a limitation of the study.

CD4+ T cells from unexposed donors were collected before the COVID-19 pandemic (2011-2018). After 10 to 11 days of culture, CD4+ T cells were isolated with the EasySep CD4+ T cell isolation kit. As cell number allowed, CD4+ T cells from unexposed donors were tested for reactivity to SARS-CoV-2 S and N and to four common cold coronavirus spike pools. Each well received around 1.8 million PBMCs, cultured in IMDM supplemented with roughly 5.3% human AB serum and about 10 IU/ml IL-2. Half of the culture medium was replaced with fresh IL-2-containing medium on days 3 and 7. In general, triplicate replicate wells were used for every peptide culture condition. Leukapheresis product for the unexposed donors was bought commercially. PBMCs were isolated from leukapheresis product or whole blood by Ficoll-Paque PLUS gradient centrifugation. PBMCs were either used fresh in the expansion assay or cryopreserved at -140 degrees C. The QIAamp Micro DNA Kit was used to extract genomic DNA from the CD4+ T cells.

The library was produced with the immunoSEQ multiplex PCR assay. The original methods were these. During preprocessing, nonproductive sequences were removed, as were CDR3s that did not start with C, did not end with F or W, or were shorter than 7 amino acids. Antigen-specific clonotypes were called with the MANAFEST web app, based on expansion relative to reference and other culture wells. To be counted as positive, a clone had to show significant expansion compared with the reference culture, at an FDR below 0.05, in 2 of 3 replicate wells. Positive clones also required significant expansion versus all other tandem wells and an odds ratio above 5. CDR3 homology was measured as pairwise Levenshtein distance, computed with the stringdist R package after trimming three terminal residues from each end. TCRdb's version of the immuneACCESS table is confined to in-frame rearrangements and falls short of the full clone set. An unresolved V gene accounts for under half of the shortfall where checked; the remainder is of unknown origin. The V and J calls and the clone size are those of that table, but D and trimming were determined from the DNA. The sample table shows roughly 21,000 clones, and roughly 82% are seen once. The top ten constitute 13% to 15% of the sample.

As concerns this clone: Its antigen is still unknown. Base qualities are not provided; no much larger clone lies one nucleotide away.

The junction shows trimming of 0 bases on V and 3 bases on J, plus 8 bases between the germline ends. The CDR3 starts with the cysteine, ends with the phenylalanine, and has 15 residues. Kept here is only the CDR3 DNA, which spans 45 bases and is read in frame from base 1. As encoded in the germline V gene, CDR1 is SGHTA while CDR2 is FQGNSA. The receptor chain draws on TRBV7-2 and TRBJ1-4; the D gene cannot be named for sure. This TCR was recovered from a human donor in good health. Material for sequencing was CD4+ T cells from PBMCs, cultured in vitro. Here the CDR3 is given as CASSLAAGSNEKLFF. At the DNA level, the sequence is TGTGCCAGCAGCTTAGCGGCGGGGTCTAATGAAAAACTGTTTTTT.